The rows below give T cell receptor beta chains drawn from one sample of a study of neurological immune-mediated disorders. TCRdb redid the calling of the 5' RACE reads with MiXCR, one entry per CDR3 protein. The data show 50,000 or so distinct CDR3 sequences, approximately 3.6% seen once. Material for sequencing was PBMCs. These receptors came from a woman aged 60-70 years with multiple sclerosis. CDR3s include the opening cysteine and the closing phenylalanine or tryptophan. The D gene is left open where the match is weak. Rows may omit the clone size; those that give it use once, few, many or a size class.

12 | TRBJ1-5 | TRBV7-2 | many | . | TGTGCCACTCGGGATGGCAATCAGCCCCAGCATTTT | CATRDGNQPQHF
10 | TRBJ2-5 | TRBV20-1 | many | . | TGCAGTGCTAGGGGGGAGACCCAGTACTTC | CSARGETQYF
13 | TRBJ1-1 | TRBV10-1 | . | . | TGCGCCAGCAGAAGAAGTGGCAACACTGAAGCTTTCTTT | CASRRSGNTEAFF
12 | TRBJ2-7 | TRBV30 | few | . | TGTGCCTGGAGACCCACAGGGAGGGAGCAGTACTTC | CAWRPTGREQYF
14 | TRBJ1-1 | TRBV10-3 | many | TRBD1 | TGTGCCATGAAACAGGGGGCGAGTGGCACTGAAGCTTTCTTT | CAMKQGASGTEAFF
14 | TRBJ1-1 | TRBV20-1 | many | . | TGCAGTGCTAGAGCTTCAGGGGCCAACACTGAAGCTTTCTTT | CSARASGANTEAFF
14 | TRBJ1-1 | TRBV20-1 | many | . | TGCAGTGCCAAGACAGCCTTAATGAACACTGAAGCTTTCTTT | CSAKTALMNTEAFF
16 | TRBJ2-5 | TRBV5-1 | many | . | TGCGCCAGCAGCCCCGGACTTCTTGCGGTGTCGGGGACCCAGTACTTC | CASSPGLLAVSGTQYF
13 | TRBJ2-1 | TRBV9 | many | TRBD2 | TGTGCCAGCGGGACTAGTTCCTACAATGAGCAGTTCTTC | CASGTSSYNEQFF
15 | TRBJ2-1 | TRBV7-9 | many | . | TGTGCCAGCAGCTTAGCCACAGGGCTGTATAATGAGCAGTTCTTC | CASSLATGLYNEQFF
13 | TRBJ1-1 | TRBV7-2 | few | . | TGTGCCAGCAGGGCCTCGGCGAACACTGAAGCTTTCTTT | CASRASANTEAFF
12 | TRBJ1-5 | TRBV24-1 | few | . | TGTGCCACCAGTGACAGCCATAAGACCCAGAATTTT | CATSDSHKTQNF
16 | TRBJ2-2 | TRBV5-1 | many | TRBD2 | TGCGCCAGCAGCCAGACTAGCGGGGGCGAGGCCGGGGAGCTGTTTTTT | CASSQTSGGEAGELFF
15 | TRBJ2-5 | TRBV7-9 | medium-sized | . | TGTGCCAGCAAGAACCCGATCGGCGGGGAAGAGACCCAGTACTTC | CASKNPIGGEETQYF
17 | TRBJ2-7 | TRBV28 | many | TRBD2 | TGTGCCAGCAGTGGCGGAGGGAGTAGTGCGGGAGGGCGCGAGCAGTACTTC | CASSGGGSSAGGREQYF
13 | TRBJ2-7 | TRBV3-1 | many | . | TGTGCCAGCAGCCAAGATTTGAGGTACGAGCAGTACTTC | CASSQDLRYEQYF
13 | TRBJ1-1 | TRBV28 | many | . | TGTGCCAGCAGGACGCGGTTGAGGGCTGAAGCTTTCTTT | CASRTRLRAEAFF
13 | TRBJ2-5 | TRBV12-3/TRBV12-4 | many | . | TGTGCCAGCAGGCAGCTGGGTACGGAGACCCAGTACTTC | CASRQLGTETQYF
12 | TRBJ2-1 | TRBV29-1 | many | . | TGCAGCGTAACTAGTGCTTACAATGAGCAGTTCTTC | CSVTSAYNEQFF
13 | TRBJ2-1 | TRBV29-1 | many | TRBD2 | TGCAGCGTTGGGACTAGCGGGCCCAATGAGCAGTTCTTC | CSVGTSGPNEQFF
14 | TRBJ1-2 | TRBV12-3/TRBV12-4 | many | TRBD1 | TGTGCCAGCAGTACTTGGGACAGGGCGGGGGGCTACACCTTC | CASSTWDRAGGYTF
15 | TRBJ2-7 | TRBV28 | many | . | TGTGCCACTTACCCCGGGACCCGGAGCTCCTACGAGCAGTACTTC | CATYPGTRSSYEQYF
15 | TRBJ2-1 | TRBV9 | many | . | TGTGCCAGCACCCCGACCGACTACGCACGCAATGAGCAGTTCTTC | CASTPTDYARNEQFF
14 | TRBJ1-1 | TRBV3-1 | many | . | TGTGCCAGCAGCCTTCCCGACAGGAACACTGAAGCTTTCTTT | CASSLPDRNTEAFF
13 | TRBJ1-1 | TRBV12-3/TRBV12-4 | many | . | TGTGCCAGCAGTTTCCGGACAGCCGTTGAAGCTTTCTTT | CASSFRTAVEAFF
13 | TRBJ1-3 | TRBV7-9 | many | . | TGTGCCAGCAGCTTAGCGCTTAGTGACACCATATATTTT | CASSLALSDTIYF
15 | TRBJ1-4 | TRBV6-1 | . | . | TGTGCCAGCAGCGTAGAGGGACACTGGACTGAAAAACTGTTTTTT | CASSVEGHWTEKLFF
14 | TRBJ2-2 | TRBV24-1 | many | TRBD1 | TGTGCCACCAGACAGGGGGCGCCTGACGGGGAGCTGTTTTTT | CATRQGAPDGELFF
13 | TRBJ2-7 | TRBV29-1 | many | TRBD1 | TGCAGCGTTGACGGCAGGGGGAGCGGAGAGCAGTACTTC | CSVDGRGSGEQYF
15 | TRBJ2-3 | TRBV7-9 | many | TRBD2 | TGTGCCAGCAGCTTAGATCCGGGGGGGCACGGTACGCAGTATTTT | CASSLDPGGHGTQYF
11 | TRBJ1-2 | TRBV6-2/TRBV6-3 | many | . | TGTGCCAGCAGTGGTAACTATGGCTACACCTTC | CASSGNYGYTF
15 | TRBJ2-1 | TRBV7-2 | many | TRBD1 | TGTGCCAGCAGCCAGGGGACAGGGGGTTACAATGAGCAGTTCTTC | CASSQGTGGYNEQFF
15 | TRBJ2-1 | TRBV3-1 | many | TRBD2 | TGTGCCAGCAGCTCCGCGGGAGGTTCCTACAATGAGCAGTTCTTC | CASSSAGGSYNEQFF
16 | TRBJ2-3 | TRBV28 | many | . | TGTGCCAGCAGTCTCCGTAACCCTGCCGGTAAAGATACGCAGTATTTT | CASSLRNPAGKDTQYF
14 | TRBJ2-1 | TRBV20-1 | many | TRBD2 | TGCAGTGCCGCCGCTAGCGGGGGATACAATGAGCAGTTCTTC | CSAAASGGYNEQFF
18 | TRBJ2-3 | TRBV20-1 | many | . | TGCAGTGCTAGAGACCCCCTGGGCACCGGGACCGGTACAGATACGCAGTATTTT | CSARDPLGTGTGTDTQYF
14 | TRBJ1-2 | TRBV18 | many | . | TGTGCCAGCTCACCTGACGAGGTGGACTATGGCTACACCTTC | CASSPDEVDYGYTF
16 | TRBJ1-2 | TRBV9 | many | . | TGTGCCAGCAGCGTAGCCGCGGGGGTTAGTAACTATGGCTACACCTTC | CASSVAAGVSNYGYTF
14 | TRBJ2-4 | TRBV28 | many | TRBD1 | TGTGCCAGCAGTGGGCCGGGACAGGGAAACATTCAGTACTTC | CASSGPGQGNIQYF
16 | TRBJ1-1 | TRBV7-2 | . | TRBD1 | TGTGCCAGCAGCCCACGGACAGGGGGGGAGAACACTGAAGCTTTCTTT | CASSPRTGGENTEAFF
17 | TRBJ2-2 | TRBV5-1 | many | . | TGCGCCAGCAGCCAACTCCGGGACGGAGCGAACACCGGGGAGCTGTTTTTT | CASSQLRDGANTGELFF
13 | TRBJ1-2 | TRBV15 | many | . | TGTGCCACCAGCAGAGAGGCAGAGAGGGGCTACACCTTC | CATSREAERGYTF
14 | TRBJ2-3 | TRBV18 | many | . | TGTGCCAGCTCACCCCTCGGCCGCACAGATACGCAGTATTTT | CASSPLGRTDTQYF
16 | TRBJ1-4 | TRBV5-1 | many | . | TGCGCCAGCAGCTTGGGTCTTAGGGATGCCGATGAAAAACTGTTTTTT | CASSLGLRDADEKLFF
15 | TRBJ1-2 | TRBV29-1 | many | . | TGCAGCGTTGAAGTTTCGCAGTGGTCCGGGGATGGCTACACCTTC | CSVEVSQWSGDGYTF
15 | TRBJ2-5 | TRBV15 | many | TRBD1 | TGTGCCACCAGCACAACACAGGGGTACCAAGAGACCCAGTACTTC | CATSTTQGYQETQYF
16 | TRBJ1-3 | TRBV25-1 | many | . | TGTGCCAGCAGTGAACAAGGCCACCGCTCTGGAAACACCATATATTTT | CASSEQGHRSGNTIYF